Shown below are 2 T cell receptor beta chains from a single sample sequenced in a study of blood T cell repertoires in COVID-19. Here immunoSEQ multiplex PCR was the method, and the copy in TCRdb shows in-frame clones only, minus some. This sample has under 300,000 clones, with 86% found just once. Material for sequencing was peripheral blood. The receptors originated from a woman aged 30 to 39 with active or convalescent COVID-19.

This clone was detected only a few times. The V and J genes are TRBV25-1 and TRBJ1-4; no firm D call. The CDR3 runs 13 residues. Trimming left V 8 bases short and J 3 bases short, with 10 bases between. Germline V lookup: CDR1 MGHDK, CDR2 SYGVNS. The CDR3: CASLRSANEKLFF. The CDR3 coding sequence is TGTGCCAGCCTTCGGTCGGCTAATGAAAAACTGTTTTTT.

The chain couples TRBV2 to TRBJ1-1; 8 nucleotides line up with TRBD1. This CDR3 has 11 residues. V shed 9 bases and J 6 bases; nucleotides not matched to a gene: 3. Germline V gives CDR1 SNHLY, CDR2 FYNNEI. DNA of the CDR3: TGTGCCAGTCAGGGGGCCGCTGAAGCTTTCTTT. Amino acids: CASQGAAEAFF.